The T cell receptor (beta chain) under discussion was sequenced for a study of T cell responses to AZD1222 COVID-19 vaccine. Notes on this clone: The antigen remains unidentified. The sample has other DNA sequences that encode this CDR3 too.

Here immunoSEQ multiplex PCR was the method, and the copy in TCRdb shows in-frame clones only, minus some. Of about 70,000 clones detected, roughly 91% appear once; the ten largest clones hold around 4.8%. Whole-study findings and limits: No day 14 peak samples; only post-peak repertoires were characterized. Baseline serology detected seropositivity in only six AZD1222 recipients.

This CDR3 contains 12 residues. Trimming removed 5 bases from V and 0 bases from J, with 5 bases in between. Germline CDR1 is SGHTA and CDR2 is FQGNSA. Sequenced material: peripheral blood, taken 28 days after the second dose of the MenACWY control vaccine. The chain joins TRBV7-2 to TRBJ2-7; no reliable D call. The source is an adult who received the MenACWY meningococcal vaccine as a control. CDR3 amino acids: CASSLSSYEQYF. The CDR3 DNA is TGTGCCAGCAGCCTGAGCTCCTACGAGCAGTACTTC.